This T cell receptor (beta chain) is drawn from a study of T-cell memory formation after mild COVID-19. Overall study context: Clusters of TCRs were largely donor specific. The study's findings and limits: Among contracting clones, CD4+ were mainly CM/EM and CD8+ enriched in EMRA. Some clones that responded were present in memory (sampled pre-infection), which suggests cross-reactive memory joined.

The V gene lost 2 bases and the J gene lost 7 bases, with 9 bases spanning the gap. Germline lookup yields CDR1 KGHSH and CDR2 LQKENI. The length of the CDR3 is 13 residues. This clonotype was counted only a few times. Its antigen is as yet unknown. Each CDR3 protein gets one entry after TCRdb re-called the 5' RACE reads with MiXCR. This repertoire shows about 440,000 distinct CDR3 sequences, 20% found once; its top ten account for 7.5% to 9.5%. Material for sequencing was PBMCs or a T cell subset sorted from them (not recorded which). The genes are TRBV18 and TRBJ2-1; D is unresolved. The TCR was taken from an adult woman who had mild COVID-19 (a few samples of this study predate the infection). Cell type and time point are not known. Here the CDR3 DNA reads TGTGCCAGCTCACCAGACCAGTTTAATGAGCAGTTCTTC. Translating gives CASSPDQFNEQFF.